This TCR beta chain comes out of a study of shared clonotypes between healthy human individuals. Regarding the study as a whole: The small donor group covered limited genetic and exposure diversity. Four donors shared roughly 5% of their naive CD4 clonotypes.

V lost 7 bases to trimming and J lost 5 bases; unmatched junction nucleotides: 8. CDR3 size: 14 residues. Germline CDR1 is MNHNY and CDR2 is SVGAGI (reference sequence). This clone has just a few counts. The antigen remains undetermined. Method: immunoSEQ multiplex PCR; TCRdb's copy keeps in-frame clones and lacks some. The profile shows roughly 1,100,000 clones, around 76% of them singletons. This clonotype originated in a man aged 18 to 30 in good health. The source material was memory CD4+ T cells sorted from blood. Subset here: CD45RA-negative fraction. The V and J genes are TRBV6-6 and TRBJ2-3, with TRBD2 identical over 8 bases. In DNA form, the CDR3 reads TGTGCCAGCAACCGGGAGGGCCATATAGATACGCAGTATTTT. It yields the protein CASNREGHIDTQYF.